The 16 T cell receptor delta chains below come from one sample, sequenced in a study of γδ T cells in repeated Plasmodium falciparum infection. TCRdb reprocessed the multiplex PCR reads through CATT. The sample comprises over 90,000 delta-chain clones, over 0.9% of which are singletons, and 9.6% rests with the top ten. Gammadelta T cells were flow-sorted from PBMC into Vgamma9/Vdelta2+ and Vdelta2-negative populations for bulk analysis. Sequenced: gamma-delta T cells from blood. These receptor sequences come from a pool of human donors (malaria-infected and uninfected, not separated).

Concerning this clone itself: A far larger clone is off by one base, so a read error is likely. The same CDR3 arises from other DNA sequences in this sample as well. No J gene was called, and the V gene is TRDV2; the D segment call TRDD3 is taken from the table without a DNA check. CDR3 size: 20 residues. Germline CDR1 GEAIGNYY, CDR2 EKD. The CDR3, as DNA: TGTGCCTGTGACCCCCTTCGACCCGTTACTGGGGGATATACCGACGATAAACTCATTTTT. This translates into CACDPLRPVTGGYTDDKLIF.

This clone was seen a handful of times. The protein TCRdb gives is from a much larger clone and does not agree with this DNA's translation at residue 4, likely a read error; the protein shown here comes from the DNA. The chain links TRDV2 to TRDJ1; D is ambiguous. From germline, CDR1 is GEAIGNYY and CDR2 EKD. V lost 5 bases and J 0 bases, leaving 15 bases between the germline ends. The CDR3 is made up of 15 amino acids. The CDR3 region has the DNA TGTGCCTGTGGCACGGGAGGCCGGCACACCGATAAACTCATCTTT. Protein: CACGTGGRHTDKLIF.

As to this clone: The mismatch at residue 4 between this DNA's translation and the TCRdb protein of a much larger clone likely reflects a read error; the protein shown is translated from the DNA. The J gene is TRDJ1, the V gene TRDV2, with 10 bases matching TRDD3. Germline matching of the DNA provided the J gene here, since TCRdb leaves it blank. This CDR3 has 20 residues. Unmatched junction bases numbered 20, after V lost 5 bases and J lost 0 bases. Germline CDR1 and CDR2: GEAIGNYY and EKD. The CDR3 loop reads CACVTDQNWGIEGYTDKLIF. The CDR3 bases are TGTGCCTGTGTCACTGATCAAAACTGGGGGATCGAAGGGTACACCGATAAACTCATCTTT.

As concerns this clone: It is likely a read error: a sequence one base away is far more abundant. Other DNA sequences from this sample encode an identical CDR3 as well. The genes are TRAV38-2/DV8 and TRDJ1, with 13 bases matching TRDD3. No J gene is reported in TCRdb; it was inferred here by comparing the DNA with germline. Germline V lookup: CDR1 TSESDYY, CDR2 QEAYKQQN. Trimming took 2 bases from V and 3 from J; bases not matched to a gene: 22. The CDR3 has 22 amino acids. In nucleotides, the CDR3 is TGTGCTTATAGGAGATTCTTTGCCTTCCCCCCGAGCACTGGGGGATACGCCGATAAACTCATCTTT. Protein product: CAYRRFFAFPPSTGGYADKLIF.

This clone came up a few times. TCRdb's entry gives the protein of a much larger clone, which mismatches this DNA's translation at residue 17, likely from a read error; the protein reported here is translated from the DNA. The CDR3: CACDTGGPDTGGRAPYADKLIF. The CDR3 DNA follows: TGTGCCTGTGACACCGGAGGCCCGGATACTGGGGGACGCGCACCGTACGCCGATAAACTCATCTTT. The chain employs TRDV2 and TRDJ1; 9 bases line up with TRDD3. The J gene was missing in TCRdb and was found by matching the end of the DNA to germline. The CDR3 covers 22 residues. The germline V gene encodes CDR1 GEAIGNYY and CDR2 EKD. The junction had 25 bases not matched to a gene; V was cut back by 0 bases and J by 3 bases.

A few counts support this clone. The TCRdb protein comes from a much larger clone and disagrees with this DNA's translation at residue 3, likely due to a read error; the protein given here is derived from the DNA. The J gene is TRDJ1, the V gene TRDV1; TRDD3 aligns across 7 bases. Since TCRdb gives no J gene, matching the DNA to germline was used here to assign it. Germline assignment: CDR1 TSWWSYY and CDR2 QGS. CDR3 size: 19 residues. The CDR3 reads CAPGSCKWGTRGYTDKLIF. CDR3 DNA sequence: TGTGCTCCTGGGTCCTGTAAGTGGGGGACCCGGGGGTACACCGATAAACTCATCTTT.

Regarding this clone: The amino acid sequence in TCRdb belongs to a much larger clone and departs from this DNA's translation at residue 16, likely a sequencing read error; the sequence shown is translated from the DNA. The rearrangement joins TRDV2 to TRDJ3; 12 bases are a match to TRDD3. The J gene, absent from TCRdb, was called here by matching the DNA to germline. This CDR3 has 22 residues. The V gene's germline CDR1 is GEAIGNYY and CDR2 EKD. DNA of the CDR3: TGTGCCTGTGACGGCCCTGTCCTGGGGGATACGCGTAGCTCCTGGGGCACCCGACAGATGTTTTTC. Encoded protein: CACDGPVLGDTRSSWGTRQMFF.

This clone was counted a few times. The mismatch at residue 14 between this DNA's translation and the TCRdb protein of a much larger clone likely reflects a read error; the protein shown is translated from the DNA. The J segment was not called; the V segment is TRDV2. In germline, CDR1 is GEAIGNYY, CDR2 EKD. CDR3 length equals 16 residues. This CDR3 is CACDTVGDAYTDKHIF. The DNA for the CDR3 is TGTGCCTGTGACACCGTCGGAGACGCGTACACCGATAAACACATCTTT.

With regard to this clone: The likely explanation is a read error, given a far larger clone one base away. In the same sample, other DNA sequences code for this CDR3. The chain uses TRDV1 and TRDJ1; D gene unclear. TCRdb offers no J gene call, so here the DNA was matched to germline to obtain one. Trimming cost V 6 bases and J 0 bases, with 29 bases left between them. The CDR3 has 20 residues. CDR1 TSWWSYY and CDR2 QGS come from the germline V gene. The CDR3 sequence is CALGERQTPGVLLHTDKLIF. DNA of the CDR3: TGTGCTCTTGGAGAAAGACAAACCCCAGGAGTACTTCTCCACACCGATAAACTCATCTTT.

There are a few counts of this clone. The protein recorded in TCRdb matches a much larger clone and deviates from this DNA's translation at residue 11, suggesting a read error; the protein here is obtained by translating the DNA. The chain is built from TRDV1 and TRDJ1; TRDD2 might be the D (6 bases). Deletions cut 0 bases from V and 11 bases from J, with 31 bases between. The CDR3 is made up of 19 amino acids. Germline V lookup: CDR1 TSWWSYY, CDR2 QGS. The CDR3 nucleotides read TGTGCTCTTGGGGAACTAATTTCCTATAAGGTACTCCTACACCCCGTTCTCATCTTT. Protein product: CALGELISYKVLLHPVLIF.

This clone was picked up a small number of times. TCRdb shows a much larger clone's protein in place of this DNA's translation, and the two differ at residue 4, likely through a read error; the protein shown is translated from the DNA. The chain uses TRDV2 and TRDJ1, with 9 bases fitting TRDD3. With 5 bases clipped from V and 0 bases from J, the junction kept 9 bases outside the gene matches. The V gene's germline CDR1 is GEAIGNYY and CDR2 EKD. CDR3 length equals 16 residues. The CDR3 protein is CACGPGGWLYTDKLIF. The CDR3 DNA is TGTGCCTGTGGCCCTGGGGGATGGCTATACACCGATAAACTCATCTTT.

This clone was observed a few times. The protein given by TCRdb reflects a much larger clone and differs at residue 9 from this DNA's translation, likely from a read error; the protein shown is the DNA's translation. This chain joins TRDV1 and TRDJ1; 12 bases line up with TRDD3. TCRdb gives no J gene; it was assigned here by matching the DNA to germline. With 0 bases clipped from V and 3 bases from J, the junction kept 29 bases outside the gene matches. The CDR3 contains 25 residues. CDR1 is TSWWSYY, CDR2 QGS, per germline. The CDR3 reads CALGELPYAAIKIPVLGDTPDKLIF. CDR3 bases: TGTGCTCTTGGGGAACTACCCTATGCCGCCATTAAAATTCCGGTACTGGGGGATACCCCCGATAAACTCATCTTT.

This clone was picked up a small number of times. The protein that TCRdb holds for this DNA derives from a much larger clone and differs from the translated DNA at residue 5, which likely indicates a read error; the protein shown here is translated from the DNA. The gene calls are TRDV2 and TRDJ1; TRDD3 matches at 13 bases. The J gene is absent in TCRdb and was assigned here via DNA matching to germline. The CDR3 runs 18 residues. Germline V CDR1 and CDR2: GEAIGNYY, EKD. V shed 3 bases and J 4 bases; nucleotides not matched to a gene: 13. As DNA, the CDR3 is TGTGCCTGTGACTCTTTACTGGGGGATACGCGACGTGGCGATAAACTCATCTTT. Its protein product is CACDSLLGDTRRGDKLIF.

This clone was counted between two and nine times. A read error likely explains why the TCRdb protein, taken from a much larger clone, differs from this DNA's translation at residue 17; the protein shown is translated from the DNA. No J gene was named, though the V gene is TRDV1. This CDR3 spans 19 amino acids. Germline loops: CDR1 TSWWSYY, CDR2 QGS. The CDR3, as DNA: TGTGCTCTTGGGGCCCCCCCTCCTCCCGGTCCTTCGTACGCCGATAAACACATCTTT. It specifies CALGAPPPPGPSYADKHIF.

Remarks on this clone: TCRdb's listed protein matches a much larger clone and diverges from this DNA's translation at residue 8, likely through a read error; the protein shown comes from the DNA. This chain connects TRDV2 to TRDJ3; 7 bases map to TRDD3. TCRdb offers no J gene call, so here the DNA was matched to germline to obtain one. CDR1 and CDR2 (germline): GEAIGNYY, EKD. The CDR3 consists of 19 residues. Trimming cost V 2 bases and J 0 bases; bases outside gene matches: 9. CDR3 bases: TGTGCCTGTGACAGTACTGGGGAATACGGCTCCTGGGACACCCGACAGATGTTTTTC. This codes for CACDSTGEYGSWDTRQMFF.

Remarks on this clone: The TCRdb protein, from a much larger clone, departs from this DNA's translation at residue 10, likely by read error; the protein shown derives from the DNA. This chain joins TRDV1 and TRDJ1; 8 bases map to TRDD3. The germline V gene has CDR1 TSWWSYY and CDR2 QGS. The CDR3 covers 15 residues. V lost 1 base, J lost 8 bases, and 9 bases stayed unmatched. CDR3 bases: TGTGCTCTTGGGGAACCTTCTGGGGGAGCATACAAACTCATCTTT. Its translation is CALGEPSGGAYKLIF.